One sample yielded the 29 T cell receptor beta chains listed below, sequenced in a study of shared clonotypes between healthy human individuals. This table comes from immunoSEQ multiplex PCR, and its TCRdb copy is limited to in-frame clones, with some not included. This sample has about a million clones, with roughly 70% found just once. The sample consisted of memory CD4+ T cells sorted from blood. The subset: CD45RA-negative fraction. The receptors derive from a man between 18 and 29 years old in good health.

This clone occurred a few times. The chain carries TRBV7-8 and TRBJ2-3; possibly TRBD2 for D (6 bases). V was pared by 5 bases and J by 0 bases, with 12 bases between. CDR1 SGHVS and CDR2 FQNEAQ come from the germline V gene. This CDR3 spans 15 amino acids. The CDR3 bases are TGTGCCAGCAGCCCACTAGCATCTAGCACAGATACGCAGTATTTT. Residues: CASSPLASSTDTQYF.

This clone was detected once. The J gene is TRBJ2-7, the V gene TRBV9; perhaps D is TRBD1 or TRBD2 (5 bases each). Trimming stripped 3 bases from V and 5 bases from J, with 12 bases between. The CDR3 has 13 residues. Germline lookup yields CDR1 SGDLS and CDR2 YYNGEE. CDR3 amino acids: CASSGGGRHEQYF. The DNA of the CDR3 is TGTGCCAGCAGCGGTGGGGGAAGGCACGAGCAGTACTTC.

The CDR3, as DNA: TGTGCCATCAAGGATCCCGGGGGCAATGAGCAGTTCTTC. As protein: CAIKDPGGNEQFF. The V and J genes are TRBV6-5 and TRBJ2-1; D might be TRBD2 (6 bases). Germline CDR1 MNHEY, CDR2 SVGAGI. V lost 10 bases to trimming and J lost 6 bases, with 16 bases between them. This CDR3 contains 13 residues.

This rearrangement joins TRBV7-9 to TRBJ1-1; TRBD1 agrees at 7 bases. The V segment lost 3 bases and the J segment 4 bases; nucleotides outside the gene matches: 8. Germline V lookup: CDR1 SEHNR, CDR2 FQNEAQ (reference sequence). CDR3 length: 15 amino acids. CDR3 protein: CASSFHVQGGTEAFF. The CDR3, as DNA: TGTGCCAGCAGCTTCCACGTTCAGGGGGGCACTGAAGCTTTCTTT. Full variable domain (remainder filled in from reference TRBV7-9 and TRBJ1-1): DTGVSQNPRHKITKRGQNVTFRCDPISEHNRLYWYRQTLGQGPEFLTYFQNEAQLEKSRLLSDRFSAERPKGSFSTLEIQRTEQGDSAMYLCASSFHVQGGTEAFFGQGTRLTVV.

CDR3 sequence (DNA): TGTGCCAGCAGCTTCGGTCCAAGTCTACAAGCTTTCTTT. This codes for CASSFGPSLQAFF. The chain combines TRBV7-2 with TRBJ1-1; no clear D gene. The CDR3 totals 13 residues. Germline V gene lookup returns CDR1 SGHTA and CDR2 FQGNSA. The V gene lost 3 bases and the J gene lost 9 bases, with 14 bases spanning the gap.

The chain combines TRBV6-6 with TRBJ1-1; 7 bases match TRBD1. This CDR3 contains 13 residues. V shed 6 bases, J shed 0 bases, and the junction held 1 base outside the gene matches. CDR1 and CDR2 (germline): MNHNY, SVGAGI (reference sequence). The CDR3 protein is CASRGQLNTEAFF. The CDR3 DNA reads TGTGCCAGCAGGGGACAGCTGAACACTGAAGCTTTCTTT.

CDR3 region: CASRGQGNNQPQHF. CDR3 nucleotide sequence: TGTGCCAGCAGGGGACAGGGGAACAATCAGCCCCAGCATTTT. The chain has TRBV2 and TRBJ1-5; 10 nucleotides align to TRBD1. V lost 6 bases and J lost 3; bases outside the gene matches: 2. Germline V gene data show CDR1 as SNHLY and CDR2 as FYNNEI. The CDR3 runs to 14 residues.

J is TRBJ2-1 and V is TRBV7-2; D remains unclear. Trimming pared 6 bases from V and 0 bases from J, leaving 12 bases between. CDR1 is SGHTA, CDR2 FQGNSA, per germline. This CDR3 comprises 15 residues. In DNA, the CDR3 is TGTGCCAGCAGGTCCGGGCCGAGCTCCTACAATGAGCAGTTCTTC. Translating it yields CASRSGPSSYNEQFF.

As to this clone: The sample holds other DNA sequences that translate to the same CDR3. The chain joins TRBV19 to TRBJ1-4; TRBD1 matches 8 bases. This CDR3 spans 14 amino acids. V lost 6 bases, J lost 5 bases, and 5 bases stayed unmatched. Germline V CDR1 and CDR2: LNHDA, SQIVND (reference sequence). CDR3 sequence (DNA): TGTGCCAGTAGACGACAGGGGTCGAATGAAAAACTGTTTTTT. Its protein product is CASRRQGSNEKLFF.

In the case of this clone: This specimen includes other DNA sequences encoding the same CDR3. CDR3 DNA: TGTGCCAGCAGCTTAGCGGGAGGCTCCTACGAGCAGTACTTC. This sequence encodes CASSLAGGSYEQYF. The chain employs TRBV7-9 and TRBJ2-7; a possible D gene is TRBD2 (6 bases). V lost 0 bases, J lost 0 bases, and 6 bases lay in between. Germline CDR1 and CDR2: SEHNR and FQNEAQ (reference sequence). There are 14 residues in the CDR3.

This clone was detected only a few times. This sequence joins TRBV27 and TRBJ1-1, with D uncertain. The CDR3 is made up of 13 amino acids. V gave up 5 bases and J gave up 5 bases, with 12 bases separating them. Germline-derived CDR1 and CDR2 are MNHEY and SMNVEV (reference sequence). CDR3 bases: TGTGCCAGCAGTCCCTTCCCGATTACTGAAGCTTTCTTT. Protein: CASSPFPITEAFF.

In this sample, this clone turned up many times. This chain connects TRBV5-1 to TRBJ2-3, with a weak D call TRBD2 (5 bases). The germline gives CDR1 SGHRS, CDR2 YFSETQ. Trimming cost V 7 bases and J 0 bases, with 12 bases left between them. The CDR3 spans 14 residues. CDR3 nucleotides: TGCGCCAGCGTCCGGAGGCCTAGCACAGATACGCAGTATTTT. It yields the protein CASVRRPSTDTQYF. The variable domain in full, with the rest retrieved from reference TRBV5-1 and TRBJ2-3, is KAGVTQTPRYLIKTRGQQVTLSCSPISGHRSVSWYQQTPGQGLQFLFEYFSETQRNKGNFPGRFSGRQFSNSRSEMNVSTLELGDSALYLCASVRRPSTDTQYFGPGTRLTVL.

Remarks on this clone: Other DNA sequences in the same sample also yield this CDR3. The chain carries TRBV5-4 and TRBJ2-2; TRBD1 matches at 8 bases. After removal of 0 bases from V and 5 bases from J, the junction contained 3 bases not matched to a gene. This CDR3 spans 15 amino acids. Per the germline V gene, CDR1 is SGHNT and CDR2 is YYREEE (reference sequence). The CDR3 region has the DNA TGTGCCAGCAGCTTGGCAGGGGGCCGGACCGGGGAGCTGTTTTTT. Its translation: CASSLAGGRTGELFF.

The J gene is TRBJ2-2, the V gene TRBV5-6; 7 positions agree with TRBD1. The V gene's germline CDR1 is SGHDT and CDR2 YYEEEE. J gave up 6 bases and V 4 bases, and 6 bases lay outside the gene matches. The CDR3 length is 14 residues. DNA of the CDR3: TGTGCCAGCAGCGGGTTGACAGGGTCCGGGGAGCTGTTTTTT. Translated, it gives CASSGLTGSGELFF.

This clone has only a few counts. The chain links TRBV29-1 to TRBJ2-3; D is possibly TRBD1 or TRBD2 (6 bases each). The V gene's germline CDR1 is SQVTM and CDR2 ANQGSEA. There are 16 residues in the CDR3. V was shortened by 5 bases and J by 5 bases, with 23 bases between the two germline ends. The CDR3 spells CSVPIGGLTGIDTQYF. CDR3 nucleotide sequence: TGCAGCGTTCCCATAGGGGGGCTTACAGGCATAGATACGCAGTATTTT.

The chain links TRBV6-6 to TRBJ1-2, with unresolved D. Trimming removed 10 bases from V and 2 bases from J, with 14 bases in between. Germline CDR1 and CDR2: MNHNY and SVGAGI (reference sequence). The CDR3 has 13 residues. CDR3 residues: CAILKRENYGYTF. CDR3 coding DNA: TGTGCCATCCTAAAGAGGGAGAACTATGGCTACACCTTC.

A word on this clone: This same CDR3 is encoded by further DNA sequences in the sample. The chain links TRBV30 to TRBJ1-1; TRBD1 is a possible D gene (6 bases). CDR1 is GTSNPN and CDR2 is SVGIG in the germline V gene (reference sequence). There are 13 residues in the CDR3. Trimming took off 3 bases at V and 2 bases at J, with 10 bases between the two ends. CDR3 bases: TGTGCCTGGAGGAGAGGGGGTAACACTGAAGCTTTCTTT. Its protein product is CAWRRGGNTEAFF.

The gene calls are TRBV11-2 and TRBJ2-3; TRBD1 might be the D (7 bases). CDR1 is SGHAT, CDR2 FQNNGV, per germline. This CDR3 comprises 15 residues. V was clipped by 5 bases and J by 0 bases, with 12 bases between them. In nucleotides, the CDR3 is TGTGCCAGCAGCCGGGCGGGACAGAGCACAGATACGCAGTATTTT. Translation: CASSRAGQSTDTQYF.

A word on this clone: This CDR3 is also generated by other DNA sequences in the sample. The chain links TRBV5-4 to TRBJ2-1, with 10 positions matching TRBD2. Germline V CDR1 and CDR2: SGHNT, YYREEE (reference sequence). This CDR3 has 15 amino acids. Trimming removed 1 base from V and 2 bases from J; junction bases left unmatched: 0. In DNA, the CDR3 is TGTGCCAGCAGCTTGCTAGCGGGGGCCTACAATGAGCAGTTCTTC. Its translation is CASSLLAGAYNEQFF. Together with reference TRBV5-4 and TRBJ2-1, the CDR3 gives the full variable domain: ETGVTQSPTHLIKTRGQQVTLRCSSQSGHNTVSWYQQALGQGPQFIFQYYREEENGRGNFPPRFSGLQFPNYSSELNVNALELDDSALYLCASSLLAGAYNEQFFGPGTRLTVL.

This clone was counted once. CDR3 nucleotide sequence: TGCAGCGCCCGAGACAGGGGATACACAGATACGCAGTATTTT. It specifies CSARDRGYTDTQYF. The V gene is TRBV29-1, the J gene TRBJ2-3, with TRBD1 identical over 8 bases. Trimming took 7 bases from V and 2 from J; bases not matched to a gene: 8. The V gene's germline CDR1 is SQVTM and CDR2 ANQGSEA. The CDR3 loop spans 14 amino acids.

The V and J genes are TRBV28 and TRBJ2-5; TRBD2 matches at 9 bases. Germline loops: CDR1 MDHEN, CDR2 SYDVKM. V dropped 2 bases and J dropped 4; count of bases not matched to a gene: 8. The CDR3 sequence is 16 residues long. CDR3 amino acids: CASSLDASGDPETQYF. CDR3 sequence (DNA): TGTGCCAGCAGTTTAGATGCTAGCGGGGACCCAGAGACCCAGTACTTC.

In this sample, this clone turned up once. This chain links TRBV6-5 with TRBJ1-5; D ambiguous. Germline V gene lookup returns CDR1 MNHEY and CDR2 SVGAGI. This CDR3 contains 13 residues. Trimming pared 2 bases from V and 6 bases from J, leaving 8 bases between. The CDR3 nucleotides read TGTGCCAGCAGTTACAAAGCAAGTCAGCCCCAGCATTTT. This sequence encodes CASSYKASQPQHF.

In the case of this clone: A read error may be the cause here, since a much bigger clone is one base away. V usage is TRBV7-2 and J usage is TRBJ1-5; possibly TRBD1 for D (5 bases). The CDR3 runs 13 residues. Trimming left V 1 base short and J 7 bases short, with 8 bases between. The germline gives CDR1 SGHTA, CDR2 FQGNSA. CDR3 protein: CASSLEQAQPQHF. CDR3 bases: TGTGCCAGCAGCTTAGAACAGGCCCAGCCCCAGCATTTT. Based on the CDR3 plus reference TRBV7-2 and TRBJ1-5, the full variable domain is GAGVSQSPSNKVTEKGKDVELRCDPISGHTALYWYRQSLGQGLEFLIYFQGNSAPDKSGLPSDRFSAERTGGSVSTLTIQRTQQEDSAVYLCASSLEQAQPQHFGDGTRLSIL.

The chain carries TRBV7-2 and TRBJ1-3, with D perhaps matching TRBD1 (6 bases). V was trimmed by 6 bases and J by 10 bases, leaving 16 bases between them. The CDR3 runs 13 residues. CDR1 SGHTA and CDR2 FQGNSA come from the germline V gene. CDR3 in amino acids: CASSEQGIETIYF. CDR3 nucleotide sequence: TGTGCCAGCAGTGAACAGGGCATAGAGACCATATATTTT.

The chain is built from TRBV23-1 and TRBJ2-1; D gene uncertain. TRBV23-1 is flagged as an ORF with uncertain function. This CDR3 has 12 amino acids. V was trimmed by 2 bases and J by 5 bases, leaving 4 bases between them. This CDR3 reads CASSQRNNEQFF. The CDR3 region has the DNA TGCGCCAGCAGTCAAAGGAACAATGAGCAGTTCTTC.

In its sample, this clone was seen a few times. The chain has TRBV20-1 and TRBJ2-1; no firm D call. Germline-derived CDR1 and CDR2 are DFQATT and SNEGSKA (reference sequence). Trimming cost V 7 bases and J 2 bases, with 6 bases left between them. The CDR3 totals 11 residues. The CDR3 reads CSVLTYNEQFF. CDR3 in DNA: TGCAGTGTCCTTACCTACAATGAGCAGTTCTTC.

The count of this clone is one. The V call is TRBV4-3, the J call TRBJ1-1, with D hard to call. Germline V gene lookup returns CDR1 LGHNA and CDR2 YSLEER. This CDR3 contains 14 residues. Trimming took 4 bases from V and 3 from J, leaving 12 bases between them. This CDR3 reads CASSRGAAYTEAFF. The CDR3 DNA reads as TGCGCCAGCAGCCGAGGAGCGGCCTACACTGAAGCTTTCTTT.

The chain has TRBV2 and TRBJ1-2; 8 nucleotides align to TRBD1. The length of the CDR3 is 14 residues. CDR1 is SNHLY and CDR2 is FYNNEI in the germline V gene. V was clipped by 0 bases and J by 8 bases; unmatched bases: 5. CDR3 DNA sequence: TGTGCCAGCAGTGAAGCACAGGGGGTCGGGGGCTACACCTTC. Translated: CASSEAQGVGGYTF.

The CDR3 loop reads CASSTQINSPLHF. The CDR3 nucleotides are TGTGCCAGCAGTACTCAGATTAATTCACCCCTCCACTTT. The chain uses TRBV2 and TRBJ1-6; D is unresolved. CDR3 length equals 13 residues. V lost 5 bases to trimming and J lost 6 bases, with 8 bases between them. Germline loops: CDR1 SNHLY, CDR2 FYNNEI.